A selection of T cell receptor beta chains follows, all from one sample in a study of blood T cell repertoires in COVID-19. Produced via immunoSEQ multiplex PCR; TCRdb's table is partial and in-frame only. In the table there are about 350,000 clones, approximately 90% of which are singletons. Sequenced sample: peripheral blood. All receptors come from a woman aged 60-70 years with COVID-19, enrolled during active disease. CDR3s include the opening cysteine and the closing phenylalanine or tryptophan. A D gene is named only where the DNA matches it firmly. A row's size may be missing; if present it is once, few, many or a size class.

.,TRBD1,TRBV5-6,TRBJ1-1,CASSSFRQGRTEAFF,TGTGCCAGCAGCTCATTTAGACAGGGGAGGACTGAAGCTTTCTTT
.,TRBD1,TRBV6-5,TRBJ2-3,CASSRDRTSTDTQYF,TGTGCCAGCAGTCGGGACAGGACTAGCACAGATACGCAGTATTTT
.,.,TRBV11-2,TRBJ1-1,CASSYSGTPNTEAFF,TGTGCCAGCAGCTACTCCGGGACACCGAACACTGAAGCTTTCTTT
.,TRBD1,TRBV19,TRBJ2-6,CASSRDSASSGANVLTF,TGTGCCAGTAGTCGGGACAGCGCTTCCTCTGGGGCCAACGTCCTGACTTTC
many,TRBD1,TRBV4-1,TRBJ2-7,CASSQGLQRVDRSNSYEQYF,TGCGCCAGCAGCCAAGGGTTACAAAGGGTGGACAGGAGTAACTCCTACGAGCAGTACTTC
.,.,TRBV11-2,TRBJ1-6,CASSLTQGGTLYNSPLHF,TGTGCCAGCAGCTTAACGCAAGGGGGAACCTTATATAATTCACCCCTCCACTTT
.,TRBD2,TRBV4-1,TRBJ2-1,CASSQLGLVSEQFF,TGCGCCAGCAGCCAACTGGGACTAGTCAGTGAGCAGTTCTTC
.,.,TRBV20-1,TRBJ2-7,CSASGWGAYEQYF,TGCAGTGCTAGTGGGTGGGGGGCCTACGAGCAGTACTTC
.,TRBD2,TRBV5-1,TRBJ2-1,CASSLHSGGASNEQFF,TGCGCCAGCAGCTTGCATAGCGGGGGGGCCTCGAATGAGCAGTTCTTC
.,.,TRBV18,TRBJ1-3,CASSGQSGNTIYF,TGTGCCAGCTCCGGACAGTCCGGAAACACCATATATTTT
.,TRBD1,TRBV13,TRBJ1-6,CASSLKRQGGYNSPLHF,TGTGCCAGCAGCTTGAAACGACAGGGCGGGTATAATTCACCCCTCCACTTT
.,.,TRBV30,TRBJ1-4,CAWSVGRAREKLFF,TGTGCCTGGAGTGTAGGCAGGGCGCGGGAAAAACTGTTTTTT
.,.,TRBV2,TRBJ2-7,CASKQENRALEQYF,TGTGCCAGCAAACAGGAAAACAGGGCTCTCGAGCAGTACTTC
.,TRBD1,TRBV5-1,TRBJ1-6,CASSSTGTGESPLHF,TGCGCCAGCAGCTCGACCGGGACAGGGGAATCACCCCTCCACTTT
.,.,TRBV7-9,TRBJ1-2,CASSPGHPNYGYTF,TGTGCCAGCAGCCCGGGACACCCGAACTATGGCTACACCTTC
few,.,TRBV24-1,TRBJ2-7,CATSEENSYEQYF,TGTGCCACCAGTGAGGAGAACTCCTACGAGCAGTACTTC
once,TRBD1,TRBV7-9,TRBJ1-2,CASSRQGGYTF,TGTGCCAGCAGCCGACAGGGAGGCTACACCTTC
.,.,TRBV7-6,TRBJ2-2,CASSLFQGSTGELFF,TGTGCCAGCAGCTTATTCCAGGGGAGCACCGGGGAGCTGTTTTTT
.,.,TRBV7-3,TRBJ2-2,CASSLTPGNTGELFF,TGTGCCAGCAGCTTAACGCCGGGGAACACCGGGGAGCTGTTTTTT
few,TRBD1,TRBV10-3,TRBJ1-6,CAISTGTDNSPLHF,TGTGCCATCAGTACAGGGACAGATAATTCACCCCTCCACTTT
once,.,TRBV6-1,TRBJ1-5,CASSEDGGGNQPQHF,TGTGCCAGCAGTGAAGACGGGGGGGGCAATCAGCCCCAGCATTTT
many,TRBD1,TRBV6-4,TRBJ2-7,CASSDSRGIHYEQYF,TGTGCCAGCAGTGATTCCAGGGGGATCCACTACGAGCAGTACTTC
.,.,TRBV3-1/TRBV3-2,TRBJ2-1,CASSPTGYGSYNEQFF,TGTGCCAGCAGCCCAACAGGGTACGGCTCCTACAATGAGCAGTTCTTC
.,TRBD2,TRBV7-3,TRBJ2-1,CASSLGTSGGKGNEQFF,TGTGCCAGCAGCTTAGGGACTAGCGGGGGGAAGGGCAATGAGCAGTTCTTC
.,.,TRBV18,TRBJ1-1,CASSRLDSLGKNTEAFF,TGTGCCAGCTCACGCCTAGATTCTCTCGGCAAGAACACTGAAGCTTTCTTT
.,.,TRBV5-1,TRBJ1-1,CASSLSRITEAFF,TGCGCCAGCAGCTTGTCCAGAATCACTGAAGCTTTCTTT
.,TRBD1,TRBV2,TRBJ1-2,CASRGTANYGYTF,TGTGCCAGCAGGGGGACAGCTAACTATGGCTACACCTTC
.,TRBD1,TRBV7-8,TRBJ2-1,CASSFLGTGAFNEQFF,TGTGCCAGCAGCTTCCTCGGGACAGGGGCGTTCAATGAGCAGTTCTTC
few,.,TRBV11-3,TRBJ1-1,CASRPQEKGNTEAFF,TGTGCCAGCAGACCTCAGGAAAAAGGGAACACTGAAGCTTTCTTT
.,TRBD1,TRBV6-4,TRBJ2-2,CASSVGTGVNTGELFF,TGTGCCAGCAGTGTTGGGACAGGGGTTAACACCGGGGAGCTGTTTTTT
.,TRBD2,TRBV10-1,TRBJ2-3,CASSEAGVNTDTQYF,TGCGCCAGCAGTGAAGCGGGGGTTAACACAGATACGCAGTATTTT
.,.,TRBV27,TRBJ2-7,CASSRLHSAYEQYF,TGTGCCAGCAGCCGCCTCCACAGTGCCTACGAGCAGTACTTC
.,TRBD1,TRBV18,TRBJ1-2,CASSATGGAGYGYTF,TGTGCCAGCTCAGCAACAGGGGGCGCGGGCTATGGCTACACCTTC
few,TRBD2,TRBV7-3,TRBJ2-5,CASSSTSGAAETQYF,TGTGCCAGCAGCTCGACTAGCGGGGCGGCGGAGACCCAGTACTTC
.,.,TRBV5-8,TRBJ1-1,CASSLAGRTEAFF,TGTGCCAGCAGCTTAGCAGGAAGGACTGAAGCTTTCTTT
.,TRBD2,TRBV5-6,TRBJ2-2,CASSPGLAGVTGELFF,TGTGCCAGCAGCCCCGGGCTAGCGGGGGTCACCGGGGAGCTGTTTTTT
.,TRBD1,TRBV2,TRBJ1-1,CASSDPGQGATNTEAFF,TGTGCCAGCAGCGATCCGGGACAGGGGGCTACGAACACTGAAGCTTTCTTT
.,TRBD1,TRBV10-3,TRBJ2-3,CAISESDRGQDTQYF,TGTGCCATCAGTGAGTCGGACAGGGGGCAAGATACGCAGTATTTT
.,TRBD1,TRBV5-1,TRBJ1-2,CASSEGQADYGYTF,TGCGCCAGCAGCGAGGGACAGGCGGACTATGGCTACACCTTC
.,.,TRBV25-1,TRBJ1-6,CASSGEGDSPLHF,TGTGCCAGCAGTGGGGAGGGAGATTCACCCCTCCACTTT
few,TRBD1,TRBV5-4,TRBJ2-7,CASSRGQGAAYEQYF,TGTGCCAGCAGCCGTGGACAGGGGGCCGCCTACGAGCAGTACTTC
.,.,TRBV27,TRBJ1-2,CASSLGVLRGTYGYTF,TGTGCCAGCAGTTTAGGGGTACTACGGGGAACCTATGGCTACACCTTC
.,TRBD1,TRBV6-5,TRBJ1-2,CASSYSTGGNYGYTF,TGTGCCAGCAGTTACTCAACAGGGGGAAATTATGGCTACACCTTC
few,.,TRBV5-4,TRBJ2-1,CASTSPQGNEQFF,TGTGCCAGCACCTCCCCTCAGGGGAATGAGCAGTTCTTC
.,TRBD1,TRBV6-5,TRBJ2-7,CASRTDRGHDEQYF,TGTGCCAGCAGAACGGACAGGGGGCACGACGAGCAGTACTTC
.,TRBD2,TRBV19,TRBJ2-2,CASSTSGGSGELFF,TGTGCCAGTAGTACCTCGGGAGGGTCCGGGGAGCTGTTTTTT
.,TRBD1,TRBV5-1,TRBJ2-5,CASSLTGEETQYF,TGCGCCAGCAGCCTGACAGGGGAAGAGACCCAGTACTTC
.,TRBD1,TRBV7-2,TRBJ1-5,CASSQQQGSQPQHF,TGTGCCAGCAGCCAACAACAGGGGTCTCAGCCCCAGCATTTT
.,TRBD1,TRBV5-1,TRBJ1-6,CASSQGQGGSPLHF,TGCGCCAGCAGCCAGGGACAGGGGGGCTCACCCCTCCACTTT